These T cell receptor beta chains were read from a single sample in a study of blood T cell repertoires in COVID-19. Sequencing used immunoSEQ multiplex PCR; TCRdb keeps in-frame clones, though not all of them. The sample has 200,000 to 250,000 clones, over 75% seen once. The sequencing sample was made of PBMCs or T cells enriched from blood (not recorded which). The origin of the receptors is a woman aged 55 to 70 who had recovered from COVID-19. CDR3s include the opening cysteine and the closing phenylalanine or tryptophan. D genes are given only for firm matches. Size is stated for part of the rows, as once, few or many counts, or as a class when the clone is expanded.

V	D	size	J	CDR3	DNA
TRBV11-2	NA	NA	TRBJ2-5	CASSLGAGRETQYF	TGTGCCAGCAGCTTAGGGGCAGGGAGGGAGACCCAGTACTTC
TRBV3-1/TRBV3-2	NA	NA	TRBJ2-3	CASTPTVTSTDTQYF	TGTGCCAGCACCCCCACCGTTACTAGCACAGATACGCAGTATTTT
TRBV6-5	NA	NA	TRBJ2-1	CASRGTQNNEQFF	TGTGCCAGCAGGGGGACTCAGAACAATGAGCAGTTCTTC
TRBV28	NA	NA	TRBJ2-7	CASSLGGGQGNEQYF	TGTGCCAGCAGTTTGGGGGGGGGCCAAGGAAACGAGCAGTACTTC
TRBV7-9	NA	medium-sized	TRBJ2-6	CASPGGGGFAGANVLTF	TGTGCCAGCCCCGGTGGGGGCGGGTTTGCTGGGGCCAACGTCCTGACTTTC
TRBV10-1	NA	NA	TRBJ1-5	CASRGGGGRQPQHF	TGCGCCAGCAGGGGTGGAGGAGGCAGGCAGCCCCAGCATTTT
TRBV9	NA	few	TRBJ2-2	CASSSQDYANTGELFF	TGTGCCAGCAGCTCTCAGGACTACGCGAACACCGGGGAGCTGTTTTTT
TRBV9	TRBD1	NA	TRBJ1-3	CASSISGTGTGNTIYF	TGTGCCAGCAGCATTTCCGGGACAGGGACTGGAAACACCATATATTTT
TRBV7-8	NA	NA	TRBJ1-6	CASSLQAGNSPLHF	TGTGCCAGCAGCTTACAGGCGGGAAATTCACCCCTCCACTTT
TRBV9	NA	once	TRBJ2-3	CASRGLTDTQYF	TGTGCCAGCCGCGGGCTCACAGATACGCAGTATTTT
TRBV4-3	TRBD1	NA	TRBJ1-2	CASSQDIRRGLPGYTF	TGCGCCAGCAGCCAAGATATCCGCAGGGGGCTTCCTGGCTACACCTTC
TRBV10-3	NA	NA	TRBJ1-2	CATVSGRVNYGYTF	TGTGCCACTGTATCGGGGAGGGTGAACTATGGCTACACCTTC
TRBV19	TRBD1	NA	TRBJ1-5	CASSHLPGQALGNQPQHF	TGTGCCAGTAGCCACTTACCCGGACAGGCCCTCGGCAATCAGCCCCAGCATTTT
TRBV6-2/TRBV6-3	TRBD2	NA	TRBJ2-5	CASSYGFTSVGETQYF	TGTGCCAGCAGTTACGGCTTCACTAGCGTAGGGGAGACCCAGTACTTC
TRBV5-6	TRBD1	once	TRBJ1-2	CASSLLSGGSWGYTF	TGTGCCAGCAGCTTATTGTCAGGGGGCAGCTGGGGCTACACCTTC
TRBV6-2/TRBV6-3	NA	NA	TRBJ1-5	CASSYSSGGGVQPQHF	TGTGCCAGCAGTTACTCGTCCGGCGGGGGGGTCCAGCCCCAGCATTTT
TRBV6-2/TRBV6-3	NA	NA	TRBJ2-7	CASSWTAYEQYF	TGTGCCAGCAGTTGGACAGCCTACGAGCAGTACTTC
TRBV30	TRBD1	NA	TRBJ1-1	CAWSLGTGANTEAFF	TGTGCCTGGAGTCTGGGGACAGGGGCGAACACTGAAGCTTTCTTT
TRBV18	TRBD1	NA	TRBJ1-6	CASSLNVADRNSPLHF	TGTGCCAGCTCCCTTAACGTCGCGGACAGGAATTCACCCCTCCACTTT
TRBV11-2	TRBD2	NA	TRBJ2-1	CASTAEAGAGATLNEQFF	TGTGCCAGCACCGCCGAGGCGGGAGCCGGGGCGACCCTCAATGAGCAGTTCTTC
TRBV28	TRBD2	few	TRBJ2-3	CASGLPSGRADTQYF	TGTGCCAGCGGTCTACCTAGCGGGAGGGCAGATACGCAGTATTTT
TRBV18	TRBD2	NA	TRBJ2-3	CASSTGLAGTDTQYF	TGTGCCAGCTCAACGGGACTAGCGGGCACAGATACGCAGTATTTT
TRBV2	TRBD1	NA	TRBJ1-2	CASSRQGGNGYTF	TGTGCCAGCAGTAGACAGGGCGGAAATGGCTACACCTTC
TRBV19	NA	NA	TRBJ2-7	CASSNSRGYEQYF	TGTGCCAGTAGTAACTCAAGGGGCTACGAGCAGTACTTC
TRBV24-1	TRBD1	NA	TRBJ1-5	CATSLQGARWNQPQHF	TGTGCCACCAGCTTACAGGGGGCAAGGTGGAATCAGCCCCAGCATTTT
TRBV29-1	TRBD1	NA	TRBJ1-1	CSVPTGGGSTEAFF	TGCAGCGTTCCAACAGGGGGCGGGAGCACTGAAGCTTTCTTT
TRBV4-1	NA	many	TRBJ1-2	CASSQDTGFANYGYTF	TGCGCCAGCAGCCAAGACACAGGGTTTGCTAACTATGGCTACACCTTC